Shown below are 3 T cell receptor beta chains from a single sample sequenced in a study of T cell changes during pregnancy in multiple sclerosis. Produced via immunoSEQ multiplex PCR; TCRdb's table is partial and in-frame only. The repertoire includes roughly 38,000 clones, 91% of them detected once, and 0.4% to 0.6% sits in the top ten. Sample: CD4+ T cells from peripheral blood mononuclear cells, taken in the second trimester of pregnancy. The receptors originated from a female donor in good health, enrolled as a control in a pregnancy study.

CDR3 sequence (DNA): TGTGCCAGCAGAGACTCCAAGGGGGCGGTCACTGAAGCTTTCTTT. It is translated as CASRDSKGAVTEAFF. The chain combines TRBV6-1 with TRBJ1-1, with 7 positions matching TRBD1. J lost 4 bases, V lost 6 bases, and 11 bases had no gene match. CDR1 MNHNS and CDR2 SASEGT come from the germline V gene. The CDR3 length is 15 residues.

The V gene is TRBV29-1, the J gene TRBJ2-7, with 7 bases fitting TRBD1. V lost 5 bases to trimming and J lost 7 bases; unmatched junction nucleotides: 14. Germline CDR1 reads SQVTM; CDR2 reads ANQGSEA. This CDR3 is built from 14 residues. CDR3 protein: CSVSSVSQGREQYF. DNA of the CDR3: TGCAGCGTTAGCTCGGTTTCACAGGGGCGGGAGCAGTACTTC.

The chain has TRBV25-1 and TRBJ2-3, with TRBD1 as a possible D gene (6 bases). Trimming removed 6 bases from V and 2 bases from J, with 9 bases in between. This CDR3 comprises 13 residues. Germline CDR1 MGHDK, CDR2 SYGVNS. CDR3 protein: CASSRGATDTQYF. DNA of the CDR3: TGTGCCAGCAGCAGGGGCGCCACAGATACGCAGTATTTT.